This TCR beta chain was profiled in a study of CD8 T cells in Susac syndrome. Negative isolation yielded CD4+ and CD8+ T cells, and FACS enriched TEMRA cells. V lost 8 bases to trimming and J lost 6 bases, with 16 bases between them. Per germline, CDR1 KGHSH and CDR2 LQKENI. The CDR3 contains 13 residues. Random hexamers served to reverse transcribe roughly 0.5 to 1 ug RNA. Amplification of TCR beta CDR3 across 54 Vbeta and 13 Jbeta was performed with immunoSEQ multiplex PCR. TCRdb ran MiXCR on the immunoSEQ multiplex PCR reads and lists one entry per CDR3 protein. This sample yields about 120,000 distinct CDR3 sequences, of which under 95% are seen a single time; about 0.11% belongs to the top ten.

The TCR was taken from a human donor in good health. The sample was CD8+ T cells from PBMCs. V usage is TRBV18 and J usage is TRBJ1-2; perhaps TRBD1 as D (6 bases). The CDR3 protein is CASVLGHENGYTF. CDR3 DNA: TGTGCCAGCGTCTTGGGACACGAAAATGGCTACACCTTC.